The 13 T cell receptor beta chains below all came from one sample that was sequenced in a study of blood T cells in healthy people across ages. Alongside a J-beta primer mix, a sample-barcoded 5' primer served in a second PCR lasting about 7 to 12 cycles. MiXCR, run by TCRdb on the 5' RACE reads, gives a single entry per CDR3 protein. The profile shows 1.2 million to 1.5 million distinct CDR3 sequences, 59% of them singletons. The sequenced material came from blood. These receptors all come from a man between 18 and 35 years old in good health.

This clonotype turned up a few times. The chain recombines TRBV4-3 with TRBJ2-3; TRBD2 matches 10 bases. Per germline, CDR1 LGHNA and CDR2 YSLEER. This CDR3 contains 18 residues. The J segment lost 8 bases and the V segment lost 0 bases, leaving 14 bases of the junction unmatched. The CDR3 protein is CASSQDWASGGPGGTQYF. CDR3 in DNA: TGCGCCAGCAGCCAAGATTGGGCTAGCGGGGGCCCGGGGGGTACGCAGTATTTT.

In regard to this clonotype: Its ends do not fully match the called genes, so a read error is possible. The chain recombines TRBV29-1 with TRBJ1-1, with D uncertain. The CDR3 sequence is 13 residues long. Germline lookup yields CDR1 SQVTM and CDR2 ANQGSEA. The CDR3 region is CSVSVVGNIEAFF. The CDR3 DNA reads TGCAGCGTTAGTGTGGTGGGGAACATTGAAGCTTTCTTT.

The gene calls are TRBV15 and TRBJ2-3; 9 nucleotides align to TRBD1. Germline V gene sequence: CDR1 LNHNV, CDR2 YYDKDF (reference sequence). V lost 5 bases and J lost 3; bases outside the gene matches: 6. This CDR3 is built from 15 residues. For the CDR3, the DNA is TGTGCCACCAGCTCACAGGGGGCGCGGACAGATACGCAGTATTTT. This gives the protein CATSSQGARTDTQYF.

This chain uses TRBV3-1 with TRBJ2-4; no clear D gene. The end of the DNA aligns better with TRBJ2-7, so the J call may be wrong. CDR1 and CDR2 from the germline V gene are LGHDT and YNNKEL (reference sequence). There are 12 residues in the CDR3. CDR3 sequence: CASSHCVYEQYF. CDR3 sequence (DNA): TGTGCCAGCAGCCACTGCGTCTACGAGCAGTACTTC.

The chain uses TRBV2 and TRBJ2-1; TRBD2 might be the D (6 bases). V gave up 6 bases and J gave up 6 bases, with 6 bases separating them. The CDR3 loop spans 11 amino acids. Germline values: CDR1 SNHLY, CDR2 FYNNEI. CDR3: CASRGGNEQFF. DNA of the CDR3: TGTGCCAGCAGGGGGGGCAATGAGCAGTTCTTC. Together with reference TRBV2 and TRBJ2-1, the CDR3 gives the full variable domain: EPEVTQTPSHQVTQMGQEVILRCVPISNHLYFYWYRQILGQKVEFLVSFYNNEISEKSEIFDDQFSVERPDGSNFTLKIRSTKLEDSAMYFCASRGGNEQFFGPGTRLTVL.

The chain joins TRBV28 to TRBJ1-5; tentative D call: TRBD1 (6 bases). Germline CDR1 and CDR2: MDHEN and SYDVKM. V lost 5 bases, J lost 5 bases, and 16 bases lay in between. The CDR3 is made up of 15 amino acids. CDR3 residues: CASSPTGGDYQPQHF. The CDR3 DNA reads TGTGCCAGCAGTCCGACAGGAGGCGATTATCAGCCCCAGCATTTT.

The chain recombines TRBV2 with TRBJ2-4; 7 nucleotides match TRBD2. The J call is in doubt because the DNA end fits TRBJ2-7 better. This CDR3 spans 13 amino acids. The germline CDR1 and CDR2 sequences are SNHLY and FYNNEI. Here the CDR3 reads CASSSGMVSEQYF. CDR3 bases: TGTGCCAGCAGCAGCGGGATGGTATCCGAGCAGTACTTC.

This rearrangement joins TRBV10-3 to TRBJ2-7; D gene ambiguous. Trimming left V 4 bases short and J 0 bases short, with 16 bases between. Per the germline V gene, CDR1 is ENHRY and CDR2 is SYGVKD. The CDR3 covers 16 residues. CDR3 nucleotides: TGTGCCATCAGTGTTGGTGTTCCAGGCAACTCCTACGAGCAGTACTTC. It yields the protein CAISVGVPGNSYEQYF.

The rearrangement links TRBV4-1 to TRBJ1-2; D remains ambiguous. V was cut by 1 base and J by 1 base, with 16 bases left in between. Germline CDR1 reads MGHRA; CDR2 reads YSYEKL. The CDR3 has 17 residues. The chain's CDR3 is CASSQVIGGLFNYGYTF. In DNA form, the CDR3 reads TGCGCCAGCAGCCAAGTAATAGGCGGACTCTTTAACTATGGCTACACCTTC.

This clonotype was seen only a few times. The chain uses TRBV4-1 and TRBJ2-5, with TRBD2 matching over 7 bases. The J segment lost 3 bases and the V segment lost 4 bases, leaving 8 bases of the junction unmatched. The CDR3 length is 15 residues. Germline assignment: CDR1 MGHRA and CDR2 YSYEKL. The CDR3 nucleotides are TGCGCCAGCAGCCTCGGGACTACAACGGAAGAGACCCAGTACTTC. It translates to CASSLGTTTEETQYF.

This clonotype was observed a few times. The chain employs TRBV27 and TRBJ2-7; 7 nucleotides match TRBD1. Germline V gene sequence: CDR1 MNHEY, CDR2 SMNVEV (reference sequence). There are 14 residues in the CDR3. J was trimmed by 3 bases and V by 5 bases; bases with no gene match: 7. The CDR3 bases are TGTGCCAGCAGTGGGTACAGGGGTCTCTACGAGCAGTACTTC. This sequence encodes CASSGYRGLYEQYF.

The chain carries TRBV29-1 and TRBJ2-1; D is unresolved. The end of the DNA is better explained by TRBJ2-7, so the J call may be wrong. The CDR3 sequence is 11 residues long. Germline lookup yields CDR1 SQVTM and CDR2 ANQGSEA. The CDR3 loop reads CSVVNVDEQYF. The CDR3 DNA follows: TGCAGCGTGGTTAACGTTGATGAGCAGTACTTC.

The V and J genes are TRBV3-1 and TRBJ2-5, with D perhaps matching TRBD2 (6 bases). V was clipped by 0 bases and J by 11 bases, with 13 bases between them. This CDR3 is 13 amino acids long. CDR1 and CDR2 (germline): LGHDT, YNNKEL (reference sequence). The CDR3 is CASSQELAREQYF. CDR3 bases: TGTGCCAGCAGCCAAGAGCTAGCGCGTGAGCAGTACTTC.